Listed here are 8 T cell receptor beta chains from one sample, sequenced in a study of blood T cell repertoires in COVID-19. Sequencing used immunoSEQ multiplex PCR; TCRdb keeps in-frame clones, though not all of them. Of 200,000 to 250,000 clones listed, 84% are singletons. The source material was peripheral blood. All receptors come from an elderly woman with COVID-19, enrolled during active disease.

This chain uses TRBV12-3 or TRBV12-4 with TRBJ1-2; D perhaps matches TRBD1 (5 bases). The CDR3 has 13 residues. Between the trimmed V and J ends, which lost 5 bases and 6 bases, there was a span of 13 bases. The chain's CDR3 is CASSPGQADGYTF. The DNA of the CDR3 is TGTGCCAGCAGTCCAGGGCAGGCGGATGGCTACACCTTC.

The chain combines TRBV7-8 with TRBJ1-5; 7 bases agree with TRBD1. The CDR3 length is 17 residues. Germline V gives CDR1 SGHVS, CDR2 FQNEAQ. The trim removed 5 bases at V and 5 bases at J, leaving 15 bases unmatched. In DNA form, the CDR3 reads TGTGCCAGCAGCCCACGACAGGGCTCGCACGGGGATCAGCCCCAGCATTTT. Amino acids: CASSPRQGSHGDQPQHF.

The chain links TRBV5-1 to TRBJ2-5; 13 positions match TRBD2. This CDR3 spans 18 amino acids. Germline CDR1 SGHRS, CDR2 YFSETQ. Trimming at V came to 4 bases and at J to 4 bases, leaving 13 bases not matched to a gene. Here the CDR3 DNA reads TGCGCCAGCAGCCCAGGGACTAGCGGGACCGGATACTTAGAGACCCAGTACTTC. This encodes CASSPGTSGTGYLETQYF.

As regards this clone: The identical CDR3 is also encoded by other nucleotide sequences in the sample. The chain combines TRBV6-6 with TRBJ1-5; D might be TRBD1 (6 bases). The CDR3 runs 13 residues. Germline CDR1 and CDR2: MNHNY and SVGAGI (reference sequence). V was cut by 6 bases and J by 5 bases, with 11 bases left in between. CDR3 in amino acids: CASREQGYQPQHF. CDR3 bases: TGTGCCAGCAGAGAACAGGGTTATCAGCCCCAGCATTTT.

This clone was observed a few times. V is TRBV27 and J is TRBJ1-6; D unresolved. CDR3 length equals 13 residues. V shed 6 bases and J shed 8 bases, with 11 bases lying between them. The V gene's germline CDR1 is MNHEY and CDR2 SMNVEV (reference sequence). The CDR3 spells CASSHRYDSPLHF. The CDR3 DNA follows: TGTGCCAGCAGCCACCGGTATGATTCACCCCTCCACTTT.

The chain carries TRBV15 and TRBJ2-6, with a weak D call TRBD1 (5 bases). Germline CDR1 LNHNV, CDR2 YYDKDF (reference sequence). The CDR3 is 19 amino acids. The V end was cut by 3 bases, the J end by 0 bases, with 18 bases between. CDR3 residues: CATSRPHTFRDSGANVLTF. CDR3 DNA sequence: TGTGCCACCAGCAGGCCGCATACGTTCAGGGACTCTGGGGCCAACGTCCTGACTTTC.

This clone occurred a few times. The chain uses TRBV5-1 and TRBJ1-2, with D possibly matching TRBD1 (6 bases). Trimming left V 6 bases short and J 2 bases short, with 11 bases between. This CDR3 has 13 residues. In germline, CDR1 is SGHRS, CDR2 YFSETQ. In nucleotides, the CDR3 is TGCGCCAGCACCTCGAGGGGGAACTATGGCTACACCTTC. Its translation: CASTSRGNYGYTF.

The chain employs TRBV7-9 and TRBJ1-5, with D uncertain. The germline gives CDR1 SEHNR, CDR2 FQNEAQ (reference sequence). Trimming cost V 2 bases and J 7 bases, with 6 bases left between them. The CDR3 loop spans 12 amino acids. CDR3 amino acids: CASSLSIQPQHF. The DNA for the CDR3 is TGTGCCAGCAGCTTATCTATACAGCCCCAGCATTTT. The whole variable domain, remainder taken from reference TRBV7-9 and TRBJ1-5, is DTGVSQNPRHKITKRGQNVTFRCDPISEHNRLYWYRQTLGQGPEFLTYFQNEAQLEKSRLLSDRFSAERPKGSFSTLEIQRTEQGDSAMYLCASSLSIQPQHFGDGTRLSIL.